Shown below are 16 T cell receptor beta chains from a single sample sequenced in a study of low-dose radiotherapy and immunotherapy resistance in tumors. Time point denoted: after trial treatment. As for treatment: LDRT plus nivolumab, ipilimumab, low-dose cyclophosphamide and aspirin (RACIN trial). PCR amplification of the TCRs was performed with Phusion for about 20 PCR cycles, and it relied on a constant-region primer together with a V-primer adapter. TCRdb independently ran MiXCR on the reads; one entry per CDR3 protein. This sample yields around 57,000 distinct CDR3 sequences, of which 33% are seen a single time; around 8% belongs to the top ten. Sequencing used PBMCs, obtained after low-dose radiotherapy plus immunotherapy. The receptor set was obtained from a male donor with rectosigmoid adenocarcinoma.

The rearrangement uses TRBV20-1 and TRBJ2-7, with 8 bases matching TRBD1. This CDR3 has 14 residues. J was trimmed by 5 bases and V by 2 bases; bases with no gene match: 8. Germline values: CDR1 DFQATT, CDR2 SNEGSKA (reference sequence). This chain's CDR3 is CSARPLDRGHEQYF. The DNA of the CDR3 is TGCAGTGCTAGACCCCTAGACAGGGGCCACGAGCAGTACTTC.

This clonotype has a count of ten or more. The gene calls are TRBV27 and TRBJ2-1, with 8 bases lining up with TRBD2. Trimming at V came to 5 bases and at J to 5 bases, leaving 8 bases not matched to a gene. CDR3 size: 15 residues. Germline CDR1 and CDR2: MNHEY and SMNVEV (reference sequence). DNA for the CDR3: TGTGCCAGCAGTATCAGCGGGAGCACCCACAATGAGCAGTTCTTC. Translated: CASSISGSTHNEQFF.

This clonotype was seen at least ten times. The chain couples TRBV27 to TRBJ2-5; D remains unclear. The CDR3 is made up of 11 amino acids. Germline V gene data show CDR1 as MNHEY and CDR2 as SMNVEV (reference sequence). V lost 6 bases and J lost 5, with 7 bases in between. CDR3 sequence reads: CASRSDETQYF. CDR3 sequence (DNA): TGTGCCAGCAGAAGTGACGAGACCCAGTACTTC.

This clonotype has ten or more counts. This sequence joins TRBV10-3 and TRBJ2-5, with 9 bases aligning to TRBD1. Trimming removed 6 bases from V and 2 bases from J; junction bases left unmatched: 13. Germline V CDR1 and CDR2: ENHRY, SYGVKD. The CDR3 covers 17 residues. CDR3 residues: CAISDEGGTGSQETQYF. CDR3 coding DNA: TGTGCCATCAGCGATGAAGGGGGGACAGGGAGTCAAGAGACCCAGTACTTC.

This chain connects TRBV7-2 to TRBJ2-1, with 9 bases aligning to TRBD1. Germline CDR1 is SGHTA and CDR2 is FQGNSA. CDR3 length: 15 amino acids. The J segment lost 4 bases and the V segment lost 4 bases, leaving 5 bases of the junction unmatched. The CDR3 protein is CASSWGQGLYNEQFF. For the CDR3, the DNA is TGTGCCAGCAGCTGGGGACAGGGCCTATACAATGAGCAGTTCTTC.

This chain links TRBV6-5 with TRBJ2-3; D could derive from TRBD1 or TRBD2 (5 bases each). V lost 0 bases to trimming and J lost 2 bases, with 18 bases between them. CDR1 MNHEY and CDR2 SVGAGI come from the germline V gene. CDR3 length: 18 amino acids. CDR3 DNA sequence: TGTGCCAGCAGTTACTCGTCCCCCGGGACCCATTCCACAGATACGCAGTATTTT. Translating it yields CASSYSSPGTHSTDTQYF.

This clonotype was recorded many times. The CDR3 loop reads CASSPLLAGGPNEQFF. CDR3 in DNA: TGTGCCAGCAGTCCCCTCCTAGCGGGGGGACCCAATGAGCAGTTCTTC. V and J are TRBV27 and TRBJ2-1, with 11 nucleotides matching TRBD2. The CDR3 has 16 residues. The junction had 9 bases not matched to a gene; V was cut back by 5 bases and J by 6 bases. CDR1 MNHEY and CDR2 SMNVEV come from the germline V gene (reference sequence).

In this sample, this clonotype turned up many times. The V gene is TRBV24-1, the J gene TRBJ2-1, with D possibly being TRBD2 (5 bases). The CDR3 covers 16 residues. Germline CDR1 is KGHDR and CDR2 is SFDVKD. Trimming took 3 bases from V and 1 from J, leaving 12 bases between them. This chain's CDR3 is CATSDRPRGSYNEQFF. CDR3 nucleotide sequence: TGTGCCACCAGTGATCGGCCAAGAGGGTCCTACAATGAGCAGTTCTTC.

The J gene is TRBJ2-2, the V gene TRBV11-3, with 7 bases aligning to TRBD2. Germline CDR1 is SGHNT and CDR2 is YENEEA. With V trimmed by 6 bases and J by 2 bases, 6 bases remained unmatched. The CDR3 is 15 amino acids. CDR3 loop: CASRRLAANTGELFF. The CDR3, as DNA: TGTGCCAGCAGACGACTAGCTGCTAACACCGGGGAGCTGTTTTTT.

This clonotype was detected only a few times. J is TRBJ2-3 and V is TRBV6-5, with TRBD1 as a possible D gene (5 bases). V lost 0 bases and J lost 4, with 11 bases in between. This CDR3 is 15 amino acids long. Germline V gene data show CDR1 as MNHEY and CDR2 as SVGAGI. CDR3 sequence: CASSYSFRVSDTQYF. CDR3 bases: TGTGCCAGCAGTTACTCGTTCAGGGTGTCAGATACGCAGTATTTT.

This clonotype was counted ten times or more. The chain's CDR3 is CASSPGRNSNQPQHF. As DNA, the CDR3 is TGTGCCAGCAGCCCGGGACGGAATAGCAATCAGCCCCAGCATTTT. The V and J genes are TRBV28 and TRBJ1-5; the D gene is possibly TRBD1 (5 bases). This CDR3 contains 15 residues. Trimming removed 6 bases at V and 0 bases at J, with 12 bases between. Per the germline V gene, CDR1 is MDHEN and CDR2 is SYDVKM.

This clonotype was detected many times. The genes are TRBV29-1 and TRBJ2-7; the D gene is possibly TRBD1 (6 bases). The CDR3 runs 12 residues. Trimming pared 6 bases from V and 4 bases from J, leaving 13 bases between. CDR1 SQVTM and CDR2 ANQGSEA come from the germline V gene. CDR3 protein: CSVGQFNYEQYF. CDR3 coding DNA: TGCAGCGTAGGACAGTTTAATTACGAGCAGTACTTC.

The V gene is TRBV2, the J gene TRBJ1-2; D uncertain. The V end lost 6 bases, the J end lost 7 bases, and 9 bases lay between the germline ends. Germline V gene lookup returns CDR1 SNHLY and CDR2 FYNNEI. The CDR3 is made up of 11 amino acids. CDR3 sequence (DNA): TGTGCCAGCAGACTTCAGTTTGGCTACACCTTC. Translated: CASRLQFGYTF.

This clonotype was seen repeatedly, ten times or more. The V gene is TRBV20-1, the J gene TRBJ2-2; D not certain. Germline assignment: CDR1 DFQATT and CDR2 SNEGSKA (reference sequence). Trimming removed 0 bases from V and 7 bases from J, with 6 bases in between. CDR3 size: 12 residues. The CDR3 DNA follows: TGCAGTGCTAGAGATCGGAACGGGGAGCTGTTTTTT. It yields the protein CSARDRNGELFF.

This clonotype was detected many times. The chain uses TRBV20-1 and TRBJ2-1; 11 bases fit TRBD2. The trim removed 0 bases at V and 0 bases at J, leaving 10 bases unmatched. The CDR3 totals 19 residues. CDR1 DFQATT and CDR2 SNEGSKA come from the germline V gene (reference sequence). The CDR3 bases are TGCAGTGCTAGAGATTTAGGGCTAGCGGGGGGCAGCTCCTACAATGAGCAGTTCTTC. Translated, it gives CSARDLGLAGGSSYNEQFF.

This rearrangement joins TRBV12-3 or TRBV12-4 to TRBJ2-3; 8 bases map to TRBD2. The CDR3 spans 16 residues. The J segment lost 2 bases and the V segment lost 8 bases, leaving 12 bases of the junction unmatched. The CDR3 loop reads CASGPTSGGYTDTQYF. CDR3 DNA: TGTGCCAGCGGACCGACGAGCGGGGGCTACACAGATACGCAGTATTTT.